Shown below are 8 T cell receptor beta chains from a single sample sequenced in a study of human T cells and chemical hapten exposure. MiXCR was run by TCRdb on the RACE reads, yielding one entry per CDR3 protein. The sample lists about 120,000 distinct CDR3 sequences; roughly an eighth were seen once. Stated time point: patch test 1, 2 weeks after DPC sensitization. As to treatment: therapeutic diphenylcyclopropenone sensitization with weekly scalp DPC. Sequencing used whole blood, obtained in connection with sensitization to the hapten diphenylcyclopropenone (DPC). The receptor source for this set is a young man with alopecia areata. Some clones in this sample may be carry-over from other donors' samples.

The chain recombines TRBV9 with TRBJ2-1, with 7 positions matching TRBD2. The CDR3 loop spans 16 amino acids. The V and J ends lost 1 base and 4 bases, in that order; junction bases with no gene match: 8. The germline V gene encodes CDR1 SGDLS and CDR2 YYNGEE. CDR3 nucleotide sequence: TGTGCCAGCAGCGTAATATCTGGCGGGGGTTACAATGAGCAGTTCTTC. It encodes CASSVISGGGYNEQFF.

This clonotype was counted at least ten times. The V gene is TRBV7-2, the J gene TRBJ1-1, with 7 positions matching TRBD1. J lost 4 bases, V lost 5 bases, and 7 bases had no gene match. The CDR3 totals 14 residues. The germline gives CDR1 SGHTA, CDR2 FQGNSA. The CDR3 sequence is CASSRNRGFTEAFF. The CDR3 nucleotides are TGTGCCAGCAGCCGCAACAGGGGCTTCACTGAAGCTTTCTTT.

The V call is TRBV5-1, the J call TRBJ1-2; D remains ambiguous. This CDR3 is 12 amino acids long. Germline loops: CDR1 SGHRS, CDR2 YFSETQ. V was trimmed by 6 bases and J by 2 bases, leaving 8 bases between them. The CDR3 DNA follows: TGCGCCAGCACCGGAGCGAACTATGGCTACACCTTC. Protein sequence: CASTGANYGYTF.

This clonotype was seen ten or more times. In nucleotides, the CDR3 is TGTGCCAGCAGCCAGGGGGCTCCGAAGACCCAGTACTTC. Protein sequence: CASSQGAPKTQYF. This chain uses TRBV28 with TRBJ2-5; the match to TRBD1 covers 8 bases. In germline, CDR1 is MDHEN, CDR2 SYDVKM. The trim removed 6 bases at V and 6 bases at J, leaving 6 bases unmatched. The CDR3 spans 13 residues. Looking up the rest from reference TRBV28 and TRBJ2-5 gives the full variable domain: DVKVTQSSRYLVKRTGEKVFLECVQDMDHENMFWYRQDPGLGLRLIYFSYDVKMKEKGDIPEGYSVSREKKERFSLILESASTNQTSMYLCASSQGAPKTQYFGPGTRLLVL.

This clonotype was observed many times. The V and J genes are TRBV7-8 and TRBJ1-5; D perhaps matches TRBD1 (6 bases). The CDR3 has 15 amino acids. In germline, CDR1 is SGHVS, CDR2 FQNEAQ. V dropped 3 bases and J dropped 2 bases, with 11 bases sitting between them. CDR3 DNA: TGTGCCAGCAGCTTTGGGGGGCAAGGCAATCAGCCCCAGCATTTT. Encoded protein: CASSFGGQGNQPQHF.

V gene TRBV4-1 combines with J gene TRBJ2-1; 8 bases line up with TRBD2. Germline CDR1 reads MGHRA; CDR2 reads YSYEKL. J gave up 4 bases and V 4 bases, and 9 bases lay outside the gene matches. The CDR3 has 16 amino acids. In DNA form, the CDR3 reads TGCGCCAGCAGCCCCCGGGCCGGGGGGGATTACAATGAGCAGTTCTTC. This translates into CASSPRAGGDYNEQFF.

The V and J genes are TRBV6-6 and TRBJ2-5; TRBD1 aligns across 9 bases. Germline-derived CDR1 and CDR2 are MNHNY and SVGAGI (reference sequence). The CDR3 sequence is 15 residues long. V gave up 1 base and J gave up 5 bases; unmatched junction bases: 5. In DNA, the CDR3 is TGTGCCAGCAGTTACTGGCCGGGACAGGGCGAGACCCAGTACTTC. Its translation is CASSYWPGQGETQYF.

CDR3 coding DNA: TGCGCCAGCAGCCAATGGAACGTGGACAGAGTCACAGATACGCAGTATTTT. It codes for CASSQWNVDRVTDTQYF. The chain carries TRBV5-1 and TRBJ2-3; maybe TRBD1 (6 bases). Trimming removed 4 bases at V and 2 bases at J, with 20 bases between. The CDR3 sequence is 17 residues long. Germline CDR1 reads SGHRS; CDR2 reads YFSETQ. The entire variable domain, with the rest obtained from reference TRBV5-1 and TRBJ2-3, is as follows: KAGVTQTPRYLIKTRGQQVTLSCSPISGHRSVSWYQQTPGQGLQFLFEYFSETQRNKGNFPGRFSGRQFSNSRSEMNVSTLELGDSALYLCASSQWNVDRVTDTQYFGPGTRLTVL.